These T cell receptor beta chains were read from a single sample in a study of blood T cell repertoires in COVID-19. Assay: immunoSEQ multiplex PCR; the TCRdb copy retains only in-frame clones and omits some. This table holds some 220,000 clones, about nine tenths found once. Sequenced: peripheral blood. The source is a man between 25 and 39 years old with COVID-19, enrolled during active disease. Each CDR3 is given with its conserved first and last residue. A D gene is named only where the DNA matches it firmly. Not every row has a clone size; where given, it reads once, few, many or a size class.

>TRBD1|-|TRBJ1-2|TRBV15
TGTGCCACCAGCGGGGACAGCAGAAGGAGGGGCTACACCTTC
CATSGDSRRRGYTF
>-|-|TRBJ2-6|TRBV2
TGTGCCAGCCACAGCTCTGGGGCCAACGTCCTGACTTTC
CASHSSGANVLTF
>-|-|TRBJ2-5|TRBV6-1
TGTGCCAGCAGTGAATCAGTTACCCAGCGAGAGACCCAGTACTTC
CASSESVTQRETQYF
>TRBD1|-|TRBJ2-3|TRBV9
TGTGCCAGCAGCGTATGGGACAGACTAAGCACAGATACGCAGTATTTT
CASSVWDRLSTDTQYF
>TRBD1|-|TRBJ2-3|TRBV3-1/TRBV3-2
TGTGCCAGCAGCTCCCGACAGGGGAACACAGATACGCAGTATTTT
CASSSRQGNTDTQYF
>TRBD2|-|TRBJ2-1|TRBV11-2
TGTGCCAGCAGCTTGGGCGGGGGGACCCACAATGAGCAGTTCTTC
CASSLGGGTHNEQFF
>TRBD1|-|TRBJ1-6|TRBV6-5
TGTGCCAGCAGTTACAACGACAGGGGAAACAATTCACCCCTCCACTTT
CASSYNDRGNNSPLHF
>-|-|TRBJ1-2|TRBV29-1
TGCAGCGTTTGGTTCGGGGAACGGGGCTACACCTTC
CSVWFGERGYTF
>-|-|TRBJ1-5|TRBV6-5
TGTGCCAGCAAAGATCCACCCTATCGTCAGCCCCAGCATTTT
CASKDPPYRQPQHF
>TRBD2|-|TRBJ2-3|TRBV6-5
TGTGCCAGCAGTTACGTACTAGCGGGGAGAGATACGCAGTATTTT
CASSYVLAGRDTQYF
>-|-|TRBJ1-5|TRBV10-3
TGTGCCATCAGTGAGTCAGGAGGGAATCAGCCCCAGCATTTT
CAISESGGNQPQHF
>-|-|TRBJ1-6|TRBV9
TGTGCCAGCAGCGGCGGGACGGGTAATTCACCCCTCCACTTT
CASSGGTGNSPLHF
>-|-|TRBJ1-5|TRBV6-5
TGTGCCAGCAGACTCCGCGGTAATAGCAATCAGCCCCAGCATTTT
CASRLRGNSNQPQHF
>TRBD1|-|TRBJ1-2|TRBV18
TGTGCCAGCTCAGGGGGACAGACGGGCTACACCTTC
CASSGGQTGYTF
>-|-|TRBJ1-1|TRBV10-2
TGCGCCAGCAGTGAGTCGCGGGACACTGAAGCTTTCTTT
CASSESRDTEAFF
>TRBD2|-|TRBJ2-2|TRBV9
TGTGCCAGCAGCCCTTACGGGACTAGCGGGGGCCCCTCTAGCACCGGGGAGCTGTTTTTT
CASSPYGTSGGPSSTGELFF
>-|once|TRBJ2-1|TRBV19
TGTGCCAGTAGTCAGGGATACAATGAGCAGTTCTTC
CASSQGYNEQFF
>TRBD1|-|TRBJ1-6|TRBV5-1
TGCGCCAGCAGCCCGGGACAGGGGGCAACGAATTCACCCCTCCACTTT
CASSPGQGATNSPLHF
>-|-|TRBJ1-2|TRBV6-5
TGTGCCAGCTTGACTCCCGGGACAACTGGCTACACCTTC
CASLTPGTTGYTF
>-|-|TRBJ1-1|TRBV18
TGTGCCAGCTCACCCGGCCTCGGAGGGGCGGCTGAAGCTTTCTTT
CASSPGLGGAAEAFF
>TRBD1|-|TRBJ1-2|TRBV27
TGTGCCAGCAGTCCCCGGACAGGGAATGGCTACACCTTC
CASSPRTGNGYTF
>-|-|TRBJ1-1|TRBV27
TGTGCCAGCAGTTTAGTGACAGGCACTGAAGCTTTCTTT
CASSLVTGTEAFF
>TRBD1|-|TRBJ2-1|TRBV4-1
TGCGCCAGCAGCCCATGGGACAGGGATCACAATGAGCAGTTCTTC
CASSPWDRDHNEQFF
>-|-|TRBJ1-3|TRBV15
TGTGCCACCAGCAGAGATGGGAGGGGAGAGCCTGGAAACACCATATATTTT
CATSRDGRGEPGNTIYF
>-|-|TRBJ1-1|TRBV30
TGTGCCTGGGGTCTTGGGACAACGAACACTGAAGCTTTCTTT
CAWGLGTTNTEAFF
>TRBD2|-|TRBJ2-5|TRBV7-9
TGTGCCAGCAGCCCATCGGGACTAACACAAGAGACCCAGTACTTC
CASSPSGLTQETQYF
>-|-|TRBJ1-2|TRBV2
TGTGCCAGCAGTGTTGGGGTCCCTAGCGGCTACACCTTC
CASSVGVPSGYTF
>TRBD1|-|TRBJ1-5|TRBV7-6
TGTGCCAGCAGCTTAGAGGCTTGGGCAGGGGGAAGGAAAGTGGATCAGCCCCAGCATTTT
CASSLEAWAGGRKVDQPQHF
>-|once|TRBJ1-1|TRBV27
TGTGCCAGCAGTTCGGGCTGGACACCTTACACTGAAGCTTTCTTT
CASSSGWTPYTEAFF
>TRBD1|-|TRBJ1-4|TRBV27
TGTGCCAGCAGTTTTTTGGGACAGTCAAATGAAAAACTGTTTTTT
CASSFLGQSNEKLFF
>-|-|TRBJ1-1|TRBV19
TGTGCCAGTAGGCCGACAGTGAACACTGAAGCTTTCTTT
CASRPTVNTEAFF
>TRBD2|-|TRBJ2-1|TRBV3-1/TRBV3-2
TGTGCCAGCAGGCGCCTAGCGGGGGGACACAATGAGCAGTTCTTC
CASRRLAGGHNEQFF
>TRBD1|-|TRBJ2-3|TRBV10-3
TGTGCCATCAGTGACGGGACAGGGAACACAGATACGCAGTATTTT
CAISDGTGNTDTQYF
>-|-|TRBJ1-5|TRBV7-9
TGTGCCAGCAGCCCGAGGGCAGAATCGCCCCAGCATTTT
CASSPRAESPQHF
>-|few|TRBJ2-2|TRBV19
TGTGCCAGTAGCGAGCGTAGCACCGGGGAGCTGTTTTTT
CASSERSTGELFF
>TRBD2|few|TRBJ2-3|TRBV6-6
TGTGCCAGCAGTCTGACTGGGACTAGCGGGGGGGCCACGACAGATACGCAGTATTTT
CASSLTGTSGGATTDTQYF